The rows below give T cell receptor beta chains drawn from one sample of a study of cytomegalovirus exposure and HLA in healthy donors. Only in-frame clones appear in the TCRdb table, and some are missing; sequencing was by immunoSEQ multiplex PCR. The table gives approximately 58,000 clones; the top ten clones make up approximately 10% of it. Material for sequencing was PBMCs. These receptors all come from a woman aged 45 to 65 in good health and CMV-seropositive. The CDR3 runs from the conserved cysteine through the conserved F or W. Fields, in order: J gene, D gene, V gene, clone size, CDR3 protein, CDR3 DNA. D genes are given only for firm matches. For some rows the clone size is stated as once, few or many, or as a class when expanded; others skip it.

J gene: TRBJ2-7
D gene: TRBD1
V gene: TRBV2
clone size: .
CDR3 protein: CASRPGGPTDEQYF
CDR3 DNA: TGTGCCAGCAGGCCAGGGGGCCCTACTGACGAGCAGTACTTC

J gene: TRBJ1-2
D gene: .
V gene: TRBV18
clone size: .
CDR3 protein: CASSQQDLRYGYTF
CDR3 DNA: TGTGCCAGCTCACAACAGGACCTGCGCTATGGCTACACCTTC

J gene: TRBJ2-7
D gene: .
V gene: TRBV7-8
clone size: .
CDR3 protein: CASTLQPGNYEQYF
CDR3 DNA: TGTGCCAGCACCTTGCAGCCCGGGAACTACGAGCAGTACTTC

J gene: TRBJ1-6
D gene: TRBD1
V gene: TRBV19
clone size: .
CDR3 protein: CASSPGTVNSPLHF
CDR3 DNA: TGTGCCAGTAGTCCCGGGACAGTTAATTCACCCCTCCACTTT

J gene: TRBJ2-7
D gene: .
V gene: TRBV19
clone size: .
CDR3 protein: CASSIADRSYEQYF
CDR3 DNA: TGTGCCAGTAGTATAGCCGACAGGAGCTACGAGCAGTACTTC

J gene: TRBJ2-7
D gene: .
V gene: TRBV7-6
clone size: .
CDR3 protein: CASSLGGAGSPYEQYF
CDR3 DNA: TGTGCCAGCAGCTTAGGCGGGGCAGGATCTCCCTACGAGCAGTACTTC

J gene: TRBJ1-1
D gene: .
V gene: TRBV10-3
clone size: .
CDR3 protein: CAISTRGPTEAFF
CDR3 DNA: TGTGCCATCAGTACCAGGGGACCCACTGAAGCTTTCTTT

J gene: TRBJ2-7
D gene: .
V gene: TRBV2
clone size: .
CDR3 protein: CASSYRDEQYF
CDR3 DNA: TGTGCCAGCAGTTACAGGGACGAGCAGTACTTC

J gene: TRBJ1-1
D gene: .
V gene: TRBV30
clone size: .
CDR3 protein: CARARQVLNTEAFF
CDR3 DNA: TGTGCCCGAGCTAGACAGGTACTGAACACTGAAGCTTTCTTT

J gene: TRBJ2-2
D gene: .
V gene: TRBV29-1
clone size: .
CDR3 protein: CSVKEAVNTGELFF
CDR3 DNA: TGCAGCGTTAAGGAGGCGGTGAACACCGGGGAGCTGTTTTTT

J gene: TRBJ1-2
D gene: .
V gene: TRBV28
clone size: .
CDR3 protein: CASSFSQGIINYGYTF
CDR3 DNA: TGTGCCAGCAGTTTCTCCCAGGGGATAATTAACTATGGCTACACCTTC

J gene: TRBJ1-1
D gene: .
V gene: TRBV13
clone size: .
CDR3 protein: CASSFLTGDTEAFF
CDR3 DNA: TGTGCCAGCAGCTTCCTCACAGGAGATACTGAAGCTTTCTTT

J gene: TRBJ1-5
D gene: TRBD1
V gene: TRBV7-2
clone size: .
CDR3 protein: CASSRQGYNQPQHF
CDR3 DNA: TGTGCCAGCAGTCGACAGGGGTACAATCAGCCCCAGCATTTT

J gene: TRBJ2-7
D gene: TRBD2
V gene: TRBV5-1
clone size: .
CDR3 protein: CASSWTSGEQYF
CDR3 DNA: TGCGCCAGTTCATGGACTAGCGGCGAGCAGTACTTC

J gene: TRBJ2-2
D gene: TRBD2
V gene: TRBV7-9
clone size: .
CDR3 protein: CASSRTSGPLGAGELFF
CDR3 DNA: TGTGCCAGCAGCCGGACTAGCGGGCCCCTGGGGGCCGGGGAGCTGTTTTTT

J gene: TRBJ2-1
D gene: TRBD2
V gene: TRBV18
clone size: .
CDR3 protein: CASSPSAGATYNEQFF
CDR3 DNA: TGTGCCAGCTCACCATCAGCGGGAGCAACCTACAATGAGCAGTTCTTC

J gene: TRBJ1-2
D gene: .
V gene: TRBV6-1
clone size: .
CDR3 protein: CASSGRQGTNYGYTF
CDR3 DNA: TGTGCCAGCAGCGGAAGACAAGGAACGAACTATGGCTACACCTTC

J gene: TRBJ1-1
D gene: TRBD1
V gene: TRBV7-9
clone size: .
CDR3 protein: CASSLSQGASGTEAFF
CDR3 DNA: TGTGCCAGCAGCTTATCACAGGGGGCGAGTGGCACTGAAGCTTTCTTT

J gene: TRBJ2-1
D gene: TRBD2
V gene: TRBV7-9
clone size: .
CDR3 protein: CASSLVAGGLKDNEQFF
CDR3 DNA: TGTGCCAGCAGCTTAGTTGCGGGGGGGCTGAAAGACAATGAGCAGTTCTTC

J gene: TRBJ2-2
D gene: .
V gene: TRBV2
clone size: .
CDR3 protein: CASSPRGTGELFF
CDR3 DNA: TGTGCCAGCAGCCCTAGGGGGACCGGGGAGCTGTTTTTT

J gene: TRBJ1-3
D gene: TRBD1
V gene: TRBV29-1
clone size: .
CDR3 protein: CSVEHRGTGNTIYF
CDR3 DNA: TGCAGCGTAGAACACAGGGGAACTGGAAACACCATATATTTT

J gene: TRBJ2-4
D gene: TRBD2
V gene: TRBV5-6
clone size: .
CDR3 protein: CASSLAVSGAAKNIQYF
CDR3 DNA: TGTGCCAGCAGCTTGGCCGTTAGCGGGGCGGCCAAAAACATTCAGTACTTC

J gene: TRBJ2-7
D gene: .
V gene: TRBV15
clone size: .
CDR3 protein: CATSSSHYEQYF
CDR3 DNA: TGTGCCACCAGCAGCAGTCACTACGAGCAGTACTTC

J gene: TRBJ2-1
D gene: .
V gene: TRBV10-3
clone size: .
CDR3 protein: CAISEKGTYNEQFF
CDR3 DNA: TGTGCCATCAGTGAAAAGGGGACCTACAATGAGCAGTTCTTC

J gene: TRBJ2-1
D gene: TRBD2
V gene: TRBV7-2
clone size: .
CDR3 protein: CASSLRAGGYNEQFF
CDR3 DNA: TGTGCCAGCAGCTTACGAGCGGGGGGCTACAATGAGCAGTTCTTC

J gene: TRBJ2-3
D gene: .
V gene: TRBV20-1
clone size: .
CDR3 protein: CSASLTNTQYF
CDR3 DNA: TGCAGTGCTTCTTTAACTAATACGCAGTATTTT

J gene: TRBJ1-3
D gene: .
V gene: TRBV5-1
clone size: .
CDR3 protein: CASSFGFQGPTGNTIYF
CDR3 DNA: TGCGCCAGCAGCTTTGGTTTTCAGGGTCCCACCGGTAACACCATATATTTT

J gene: TRBJ2-3
D gene: TRBD2
V gene: TRBV28
clone size: .
CDR3 protein: CASSLGLAGGPQDTQYF
CDR3 DNA: TGTGCCAGCAGTTTAGGACTAGCGGGAGGTCCTCAAGATACGCAGTATTTT

J gene: TRBJ1-1
D gene: .
V gene: TRBV10-1
clone size: .
CDR3 protein: CASSATIYTEAFF
CDR3 DNA: TGCGCCAGCAGTGCAACAATCTACACTGAAGCTTTCTTT

J gene: TRBJ2-7
D gene: TRBD2
V gene: TRBV15
clone size: .
CDR3 protein: CATSTEREWYEQYF
CDR3 DNA: TGTGCCACCAGCACCGAGCGGGAGTGGTACGAGCAGTACTTC

J gene: TRBJ2-5
D gene: TRBD2
V gene: TRBV7-6
clone size: .
CDR3 protein: CASSSGLAGETQYF
CDR3 DNA: TGTGCCAGCAGCTCGGGACTAGCAGGGGAGACCCAGTACTTC

J gene: TRBJ2-7
D gene: .
V gene: TRBV19
clone size: .
CDR3 protein: CASSTSSYEQYF
CDR3 DNA: TGTGCCAGTAGTACGAGCTCCTACGAGCAGTACTTC

J gene: TRBJ2-1
D gene: TRBD2
V gene: TRBV4-2
clone size: .
CDR3 protein: CASSHEVAGAVEQFF
CDR3 DNA: TGTGCCAGCAGTCATGAGGTAGCGGGAGCGGTTGAGCAGTTCTTC

J gene: TRBJ2-7
D gene: .
V gene: TRBV10-3
clone size: medium-sized
CDR3 protein: CAISPEAPPGEQYF
CDR3 DNA: TGTGCCATCAGTCCCGAGGCACCCCCCGGCGAGCAGTACTTC

J gene: TRBJ1-4
D gene: .
V gene: TRBV7-2
clone size: .
CDR3 protein: CASSALGGTNEKLFF
CDR3 DNA: TGTGCCAGCAGCGCACTGGGAGGCACTAATGAAAAACTGTTTTTT

J gene: TRBJ2-7
D gene: .
V gene: TRBV5-8
clone size: .
CDR3 protein: CASSFSSYEQYF
CDR3 DNA: TGTGCCAGCAGCTTCTCCTCCTACGAGCAGTACTTC

J gene: TRBJ2-7
D gene: TRBD2
V gene: TRBV19
clone size: .
CDR3 protein: CASSPSGRRYEQYF
CDR3 DNA: TGTGCCAGTAGTCCTAGCGGGAGAAGGTACGAGCAGTACTTC

J gene: TRBJ1-3
D gene: TRBD1
V gene: TRBV28
clone size: .
CDR3 protein: CASFRQGGGNTIYF
CDR3 DNA: TGTGCCAGCTTTCGACAGGGCGGGGGAAACACCATATATTTT

J gene: TRBJ2-6
D gene: .
V gene: TRBV19
clone size: .
CDR3 protein: CASTLYRVSGANVLTF
CDR3 DNA: TGTGCCAGTACCCTATACCGGGTTTCTGGGGCCAACGTCCTGACTTTC

J gene: TRBJ1-1
D gene: .
V gene: TRBV5-1
clone size: .
CDR3 protein: CASSLGDIPMTEAFF
CDR3 DNA: TGCGCCAGCAGCTTGGGCGACATACCCATGACTGAAGCTTTCTTT

J gene: TRBJ1-5
D gene: .
V gene: TRBV6-5
clone size: .
CDR3 protein: CASSYSLGANQPQHF
CDR3 DNA: TGTGCCAGCAGTTACTCTCTGGGGGCAAATCAGCCCCAGCATTTT

J gene: TRBJ2-5
D gene: .
V gene: TRBV6-4
clone size: .
CDR3 protein: CATSREETQYF
CDR3 DNA: TGTGCCACGTCGAGAGAAGAGACCCAGTACTTC

J gene: TRBJ2-7
D gene: .
V gene: TRBV28
clone size: .
CDR3 protein: CASSVRLGGAYEQYF
CDR3 DNA: TGTGCCAGCAGCGTTAGGCTAGGGGGTGCCTACGAGCAGTACTTC

J gene: TRBJ1-1
D gene: .
V gene: TRBV6-5
clone size: .
CDR3 protein: CASSVTVNMNTEAFF
CDR3 DNA: TGTGCCAGCAGTGTGACAGTTAACATGAACACTGAAGCTTTCTTT

J gene: TRBJ1-6
D gene: TRBD1
V gene: TRBV4-1
clone size: .
CDR3 protein: CASTPGQGPLGSPLHF
CDR3 DNA: TGCGCCAGCACCCCGGGACAGGGGCCCCTAGGATCACCCCTCCACTTT

J gene: TRBJ1-1
D gene: .
V gene: TRBV2
clone size: .
CDR3 protein: CASSQQGLTEAFF
CDR3 DNA: TGTGCCAGCAGTCAGCAGGGACTCACTGAAGCTTTCTTT

J gene: TRBJ2-1
D gene: TRBD2
V gene: TRBV28
clone size: .
CDR3 protein: CASSLVRYLSGSPYNEQFF
CDR3 DNA: TGTGCCAGCAGTTTGGTTAGGTACCTTAGCGGGAGCCCCTACAATGAGCAGTTCTTC

J gene: TRBJ2-7
D gene: TRBD2
V gene: TRBV11-2
clone size: .
CDR3 protein: CASSVIAGAYEQYF
CDR3 DNA: TGTGCCAGCAGCGTGATAGCGGGGGCCTACGAGCAGTACTTC

J gene: TRBJ1-4
D gene: TRBD1
V gene: TRBV9
clone size: .
CDR3 protein: CASSVETGRAEKLFF
CDR3 DNA: TGTGCCAGCAGCGTAGAGACAGGGCGGGCTGAAAAACTGTTTTTT